The 28 T cell receptor beta chains in this list originate from one sample, sequenced in a study of cytomegalovirus exposure and HLA in healthy donors. The PCR used 60 Vbeta and 13 Jbeta primers. The assay was immunoSEQ multiplex PCR, and TCRdb's table has in-frame clones only and misses some. Its clone listing holds some 30,000 clones. Sequencing was performed on PBMCs. The receptors derive from a female donor in good health and CMV-seronegative.

The V call is TRBV19, the J call TRBJ1-2, with D perhaps TRBD1 (5 bases). The CDR3 has 12 residues. V was shortened by 3 bases and J by 7 bases, with 9 bases between the two germline ends. Germline-derived CDR1 and CDR2 are LNHDA and SQIVND (reference sequence). This chain's CDR3 is CASSIRQGGYTF. The CDR3 DNA reads TGTGCCAGTAGTATCCGCCAGGGTGGCTACACCTTC.

The CDR3 sequence: CASSPQGWTGELFF. The DNA for the CDR3 is TGTGCCAGCAGCCCACAGGGTTGGACCGGGGAGCTGTTTTTT. This chain links TRBV7-9 with TRBJ2-2, with D possibly TRBD1 on 6 matching bases. V lost 5 bases and J 5 bases, leaving 12 bases between the germline ends. CDR3 length equals 14 residues. Germline V gene sequence: CDR1 SEHNR, CDR2 FQNEAQ (reference sequence).

The rearrangement links TRBV11-3 to TRBJ2-7, with D perhaps matching TRBD1 (6 bases). Trimming took 4 bases from V and 5 from J, leaving 12 bases between them. The length of the CDR3 is 13 residues. Per the germline V gene, CDR1 is SGHNT and CDR2 is YENEEA. The CDR3 DNA reads as TGTGCCAGCAGCTCCTCTTACAGGGACGAGCAGTACTTC. This gives the protein CASSSSYRDEQYF.

This chain links TRBV18 with TRBJ2-7; 8 bases align to TRBD2. The junction had 4 bases not matched to a gene; V was cut back by 3 bases and J by 3 bases. Germline V CDR1 and CDR2: KGHSH, LQKENI. The length of the CDR3 is 14 residues. The CDR3 coding sequence is TGTGCCAGCTCACCGCGGGGGGTCGACTACGAGCAGTACTTC. This sequence encodes CASSPRGVDYEQYF.

This rearrangement joins TRBV27 to TRBJ2-2, with TRBD1 matching 7 bases. V gave up 5 bases and J gave up 3 bases; unmatched junction bases: 15. This CDR3 comprises 18 residues. Germline V CDR1 and CDR2: MNHEY, SMNVEV (reference sequence). The CDR3 region has the DNA TGTGCCAGCAGTCACCCCCTAAGACAGGGTCGAGACACCGGGGAGCTGTTTTTT. Its translation: CASSHPLRQGRDTGELFF.

The CDR3 loop is CASSPGTGLETQYF. DNA for the CDR3: TGTGCCAGCAGCCCTGGGACAGGGCTGGAGACCCAGTACTTC. The rearrangement joins TRBV25-1 to TRBJ2-5; 9 bases are shared with TRBD1. Unmatched junction bases numbered 7, after V lost 6 bases and J lost 5 bases. The CDR3 is 14 amino acids. Germline lookup yields CDR1 MGHDK and CDR2 SYGVNS.

This chain joins TRBV4-2 and TRBJ2-3; D is uncertain. Looked up from germline, CDR1 is LGHNA and CDR2 is YNFKEQ. The CDR3 covers 16 residues. Trimming removed 4 bases at V and 0 bases at J, with 14 bases between. CDR3 bases: TGTGCCAGCAGCCCCCATGCGGCCCCAAGCACAGATACGCAGTATTTT. This translates into CASSPHAAPSTDTQYF.

The rearrangement joins TRBV27 to TRBJ2-7, with TRBD1 matching over 8 bases. With V trimmed by 6 bases and J by 0 bases, 13 bases remained unmatched. CDR1 MNHEY and CDR2 SMNVEV come from the germline V gene (reference sequence). The CDR3 has 17 amino acids. CDR3 amino acids: CASSPLLTGVDSYEQYF. The CDR3 bases are TGTGCCAGCAGCCCCCTGTTGACAGGGGTCGACTCCTACGAGCAGTACTTC.

The chain uses TRBV5-6 and TRBJ2-7; 7 bases agree with TRBD1. Looked up from germline, CDR1 is SGHDT and CDR2 is YYEEEE. The trim removed 4 bases at V and 0 bases at J, leaving 7 bases unmatched. This CDR3 contains 15 residues. CDR3 bases: TGTGCCAGCAGCCTTCGACAGGGTACCTCCTACGAGCAGTACTTC. Amino acids: CASSLRQGTSYEQYF.

The V and J genes are TRBV19 and TRBJ2-3; D perhaps matches TRBD2 (6 bases). The germline V gene has CDR1 LNHDA and CDR2 SQIVND (reference sequence). The CDR3 length is 14 residues. V was shortened by 3 bases and J by 4 bases, with 11 bases between the two germline ends. The CDR3 DNA is TGTGCCAGTAGTATGGAGGGGTGGGCAGATACGCAGTATTTT. It is translated as CASSMEGWADTQYF.

This chain links TRBV2 with TRBJ1-3, with 9 bases lining up with TRBD1. Germline V gene sequence: CDR1 SNHLY, CDR2 FYNNEI. After removal of 6 bases from V and 0 bases from J, the junction contained 3 bases not matched to a gene. The CDR3 loop spans 15 amino acids. The CDR3 is CASSRDRASGNTIYF. CDR3 DNA sequence: TGTGCCAGCAGCCGGGACAGGGCCTCTGGAAACACCATATATTTT.

The J gene is TRBJ1-6, the V gene TRBV18; 7 bases align to TRBD1. The CDR3 is 16 residues long. J lost 5 bases, V lost 3 bases, and 7 bases had no gene match. The V gene's germline CDR1 is KGHSH and CDR2 LQKENI. As DNA, the CDR3 is TGTGCCAGCTCACCCGGGCGACAGGGTAATAATTCACCCCTCCACTTT. Translation gives CASSPGRQGNNSPLHF.

The rearrangement joins TRBV7-9 to TRBJ1-1; a possible D gene is TRBD1 (6 bases). Trimming stripped 3 bases from V and 1 base from J, with 21 bases between. The germline gives CDR1 SEHNR, CDR2 FQNEAQ (reference sequence). CDR3 length: 18 amino acids. The CDR3 DNA sequence: TGTGCCAGCAGCTTCCACCCAATCCGGGACACCGAGAACACTGAAGCTTTCTTT. This encodes CASSFHPIRDTENTEAFF.

The rearrangement links TRBV5-6 to TRBJ1-3; D remains ambiguous. V dropped 1 base and J dropped 7 bases, with 12 bases sitting between them. Germline CDR1 reads SGHDT; CDR2 reads YYEEEE. This CDR3 spans 14 amino acids. The CDR3 DNA follows: TGTGCCAGCAGCTTGTCGTCCGGGTGGAACACCATATATTTT. This encodes CASSLSSGWNTIYF.

The chain combines TRBV5-1 with TRBJ1-2; tentative D call: TRBD1 (5 bases). The CDR3 consists of 13 residues. Between the trimmed V and J ends, which lost 4 bases and 6 bases, there was a span of 13 bases. Germline V gene sequence: CDR1 SGHRS, CDR2 YFSETQ. The DNA of the CDR3 is TGCGCCAGCAGCCCGAGGAGGGGAGATGGCTACACCTTC. Translating gives CASSPRRGDGYTF.

The chain links TRBV11-2 to TRBJ2-2; 9 positions agree with TRBD2. The V gene's germline CDR1 is SGHAT and CDR2 FQNNGV. Germline trimming cut 4 bases from V and 5 bases from J; bases unmatched to any gene: 11. The CDR3 runs 17 residues. This CDR3 is CASSSLRRGGLTGELFF. The CDR3 coding sequence is TGTGCCAGCAGCTCCCTTCGGCGGGGGGGTTTGACCGGGGAGCTGTTTTTT.

The chain combines TRBV11-2 with TRBJ2-7; D gene uncertain. CDR3 length: 13 residues. The germline V gene encodes CDR1 SGHAT and CDR2 FQNNGV. Trimming removed 3 bases from V and 3 bases from J, with 9 bases in between. CDR3 protein: CASSFTSDYEQYF. The CDR3 region has the DNA TGTGCCAGCAGCTTCACGAGCGACTACGAGCAGTACTTC.

The chain combines TRBV7-6 with TRBJ2-5, with 8 bases matching TRBD1. The ends lost 6 bases at V and 0 bases at J; junction bases unmatched: 6. The CDR3 contains 15 residues. The germline gives CDR1 SGHVS, CDR2 FNYEAQ. The CDR3 reads CASRRTGLYQETQYF. DNA for the CDR3: TGTGCCAGCAGGCGGACAGGGCTGTACCAAGAGACCCAGTACTTC.

The CDR3 here is CASSVPQAGGNTIYF. Written as DNA, the CDR3 is TGTGCCAGCAGCGTACCGCAGGCGGGAGGAAACACCATATATTTT. The J gene is TRBJ1-3, the V gene TRBV9; D is undetermined. CDR1 SGDLS and CDR2 YYNGEE come from the germline V gene. Trimming pared 1 base from V and 4 bases from J, leaving 12 bases between. The CDR3 is 15 amino acids.

The chain couples TRBV28 to TRBJ1-6; no clear D. The CDR3 totals 11 residues. V was pared by 7 bases and J by 5 bases, with 3 bases between. Germline V gives CDR1 MDHEN, CDR2 SYDVKM. CDR3 coding DNA: TGTGCCAGCACTGATAATTCACCCCTCCACTTT. Translated, it gives CASTDNSPLHF.

A note on this clone: This same CDR3 is encoded by further DNA sequences in the sample. The rearrangement joins TRBV4-2 to TRBJ1-5; TRBD1 matches at 7 bases. This CDR3 has 15 amino acids. Trimming took 0 bases from V and 4 from J; bases not matched to a gene: 3. CDR1 is LGHNA, CDR2 YNFKEQ, per germline. The CDR3 DNA reads TGTGCCAGCAGCCAAGAGGGCAGGGGGAATCAGCCCCAGCATTTT. This translates into CASSQEGRGNQPQHF.

The V gene is TRBV4-1, the J gene TRBJ2-7, with TRBD2 identical over 14 bases. The CDR3 length is 16 residues. Looked up from germline, CDR1 is MGHRA and CDR2 is YSYEKL. V lost 4 bases and J lost 5; bases outside the gene matches: 7. The CDR3 protein is CASSPRTSGGQDEQYF. Written as DNA, the CDR3 is TGCGCCAGCAGCCCCCGGACTAGCGGGGGGCAAGACGAGCAGTACTTC.

This clone counts as medium-sized by frequency. This chain uses TRBV5-4 with TRBJ2-4; 9 bases are shared with TRBD1. The trim removed 4 bases at V and 8 bases at J, leaving 7 bases unmatched. The CDR3 is 14 amino acids. Germline V lookup: CDR1 SGHNT, CDR2 YYREEE (reference sequence). In DNA form, the CDR3 reads TGTGCCAGCAGCCCCCGGGACAGGGCGGACATTCAGTACTTC. It codes for CASSPRDRADIQYF. Full variable domain (missing parts from reference TRBV5-4 and TRBJ2-4): ETGVTQSPTHLIKTRGQQVTLRCSSQSGHNTVSWYQQALGQGPQFIFQYYREEENGRGNFPPRFSGLQFPNYSSELNVNALELDDSALYLCASSPRDRADIQYFGAGTRLSVL.

This chain uses TRBV19 with TRBJ2-7; a weak D match, TRBD1 (6 bases). The germline CDR1 and CDR2 sequences are LNHDA and SQIVND (reference sequence). The CDR3 loop spans 15 amino acids. V lost 5 bases to trimming and J lost 2 bases, with 16 bases between them. The CDR3 here is CASSQSSTGPYEQYF. The CDR3 DNA reads as TGTGCCAGTAGTCAATCATCGACAGGCCCCTACGAGCAGTACTTC.

The chain is built from TRBV14 and TRBJ2-2; no firm D call. Germline V gene lookup returns CDR1 SGHDN and CDR2 FVKESK. Trimming shortened V by 6 bases and J by 9 bases, and 23 bases separated the two germline ends. The CDR3 totals 16 residues. The CDR3 nucleotides read TGTGCCAGCAGGAGTTATGTAGGAACTACGGCCCGGGAGCTGTTTTTT. Translated, it gives CASRSYVGTTARELFF.

This rearrangement joins TRBV27 to TRBJ2-5; 7 bases align to TRBD1. Germline values: CDR1 MNHEY, CDR2 SMNVEV (reference sequence). With V trimmed by 6 bases and J by 2 bases, 9 bases remained unmatched. This CDR3 region has 15 residues. CDR3 DNA: TGTGCCAGCAGACGAGGGACAGCCTCTCAAGAGACCCAGTACTTC. Encoded protein: CASRRGTASQETQYF.

The CDR3 spells CASSSGRQGAVSVNYGYTF. The DNA of the CDR3 is TGTGCCAGCAGCTCGGGCCGACAGGGGGCTGTCTCGGTTAACTATGGCTACACCTTC. The chain has TRBV7-9 and TRBJ1-2; 10 nucleotides match TRBD1. The ends lost 4 bases at V and 1 base at J; junction bases unmatched: 15. CDR1 is SEHNR and CDR2 is FQNEAQ in the germline V gene (reference sequence). This CDR3 has 19 residues.

The chain uses TRBV6-5 and TRBJ1-1; a weak D match, TRBD1 (6 bases). This CDR3 has 14 residues. The germline gives CDR1 MNHEY, CDR2 SVGAGI. Trimming cost V 2 bases and J 5 bases, with 12 bases left between them. The CDR3: CASSYGGLGTEAFF. The CDR3 region has the DNA TGTGCCAGCAGTTACGGGGGCCTGGGGACTGAAGCTTTCTTT.